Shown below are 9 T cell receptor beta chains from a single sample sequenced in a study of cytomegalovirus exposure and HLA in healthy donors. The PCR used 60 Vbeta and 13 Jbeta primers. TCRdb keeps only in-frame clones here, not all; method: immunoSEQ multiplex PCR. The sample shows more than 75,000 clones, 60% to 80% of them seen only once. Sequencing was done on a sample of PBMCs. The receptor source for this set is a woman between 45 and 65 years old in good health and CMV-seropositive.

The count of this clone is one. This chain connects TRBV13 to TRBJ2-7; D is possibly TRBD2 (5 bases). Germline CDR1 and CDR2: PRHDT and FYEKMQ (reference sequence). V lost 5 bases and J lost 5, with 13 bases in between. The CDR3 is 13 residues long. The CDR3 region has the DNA TGTGCCAGCAGCCCACCAACGGGAAACGAGCAGTACTTC. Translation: CASSPPTGNEQYF. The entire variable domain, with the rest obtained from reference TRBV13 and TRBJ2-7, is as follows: AAGVIQSPRHLIKEKRETATLKCYPIPRHDTVYWYQQGPGQDPQFLISFYEKMQSDKGSIPDRFSAQQFSDYHSELNMSSLELGDSALYFCASSPPTGNEQYFGPGTRLTVT.

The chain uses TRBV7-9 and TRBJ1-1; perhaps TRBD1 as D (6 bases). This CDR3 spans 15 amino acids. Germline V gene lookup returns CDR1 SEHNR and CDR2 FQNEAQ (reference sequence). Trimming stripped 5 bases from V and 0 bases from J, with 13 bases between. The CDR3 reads CASSLQTGLNTEAFF. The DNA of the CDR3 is TGTGCCAGCAGCCTCCAAACAGGGCTGAACACTGAAGCTTTCTTT.

CDR3 sequence reads: CATSKRLTITGTGTGGYTF. In DNA, the CDR3 is TGTGCCACCAGCAAAAGATTGACGATAACCGGGACAGGGACCGGGGGCTACACCTTC. The rearrangement joins TRBV15 to TRBJ1-2; 9 positions agree with TRBD1. The CDR3 has 19 amino acids. The ends lost 4 bases at V and 8 bases at J; junction bases unmatched: 23. CDR1 is LNHNV and CDR2 is YYDKDF in the germline V gene (reference sequence).

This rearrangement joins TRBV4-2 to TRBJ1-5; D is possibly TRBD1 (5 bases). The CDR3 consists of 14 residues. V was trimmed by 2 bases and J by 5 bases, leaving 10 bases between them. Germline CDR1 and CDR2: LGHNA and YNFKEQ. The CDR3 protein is CASSQPGGDQPQHF. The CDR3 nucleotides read TGTGCCAGCAGCCAACCGGGAGGGGATCAGCCCCAGCATTTT.

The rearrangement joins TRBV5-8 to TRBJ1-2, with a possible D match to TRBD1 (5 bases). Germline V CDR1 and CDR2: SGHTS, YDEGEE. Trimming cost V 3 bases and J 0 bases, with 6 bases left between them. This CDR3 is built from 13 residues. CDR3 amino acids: CASSSGTNYGYTF. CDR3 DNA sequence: TGTGCCAGCAGCTCAGGGACTAACTATGGCTACACCTTC.

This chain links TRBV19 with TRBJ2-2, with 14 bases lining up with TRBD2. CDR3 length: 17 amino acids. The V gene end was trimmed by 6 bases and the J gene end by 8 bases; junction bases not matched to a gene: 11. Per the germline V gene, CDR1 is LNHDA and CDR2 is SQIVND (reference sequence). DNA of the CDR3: TGTGCCAGTAGCACCGGGGGGACTAGCGGGAGTTTAGGGGAGCTGTTTTTT. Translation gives CASSTGGTSGSLGELFF.

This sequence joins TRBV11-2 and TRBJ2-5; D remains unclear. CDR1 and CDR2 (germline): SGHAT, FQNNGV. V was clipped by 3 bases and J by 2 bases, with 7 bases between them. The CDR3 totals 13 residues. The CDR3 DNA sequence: TGTGCCAGCAGCTTCGGGTTTCAAGAGACCCAGTACTTC. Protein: CASSFGFQETQYF.

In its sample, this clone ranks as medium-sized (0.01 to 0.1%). The CDR3 DNA reads TGTGCCAGCAGCCGACAGGGTAATCAGCCCCAGCATTTT. This sequence encodes CASSRQGNQPQHF. This rearrangement joins TRBV2 to TRBJ1-5, with TRBD1 matching 7 bases. V trimming: 6 bases; J trimming: 4 bases; junction bases outside the gene matches: 3. CDR1 and CDR2 (germline): SNHLY, FYNNEI. This CDR3 comprises 13 residues.

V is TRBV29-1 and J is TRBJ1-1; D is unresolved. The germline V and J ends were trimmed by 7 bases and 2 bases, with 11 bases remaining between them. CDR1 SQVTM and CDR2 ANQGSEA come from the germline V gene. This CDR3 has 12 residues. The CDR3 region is CSGAVANTEAFF. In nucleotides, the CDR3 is TGCAGCGGTGCCGTGGCTAACACTGAAGCTTTCTTT. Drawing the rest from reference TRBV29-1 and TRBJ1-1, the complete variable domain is SAVISQKPSRDICQRGTSLTIQCQVDSQVTMMFWYRQQPGQSLTLIATANQGSEATYESGFVIDKFPISRPNLTFSTLTVSNMSPEDSSIYLCSGAVANTEAFFGQGTRLTVV.